This T cell receptor beta chain was retrieved from a study of blood T cell repertoires in COVID-19 (dated by TCRdb to the early 2020s). Background for the entire study: Samples covering the acute and convalescent phases of COVID-19 were provided by collaborators in the United States, Italy and Spain. The material from the prospective study consisted of cDNA or gDNA derived from T cells, B-cell-depleted T cells, or PBMCs. The dataset comprised deeply sampled blood TCRbeta repertoires from subjects exposed to, actively infected with, or recovered from COVID-19. A freely available public database, intended as a resource for researchers studying the immune response to SARS-CoV-2, is where the repertoires were released. Samples came from the ongoing ImmuneRACE study (first 160 participants) plus 1,254 subjects from 6 global collaborators. Sample metadata almost always included a de-identified subject ID, COVID-19 status, age in years and sex. HLA class I and class II types, where available, came from metadata supplied by the sample provider rather than from assay-based typing. Broad study findings and their caveats: How much clinical and demographic metadata was included differed by source and by participant, and the metadata was provided uncurated.

Notes on this clone: It has no known antigen specificity. No quality values exist for individual bases; no much larger clone is one base distant.

The collaborating institutions used their own protocols to collect whole blood in K2EDTA tubes. For TCRbeta analysis, collaborator samples were shipped as frozen whole blood, as isolated PBMCs, or as DNA extracted from either sample type. The immunoSEQ Assay, a bias-controlled multiplex PCR, was used to amplify TCRbeta CDR3 regions from genomic DNA. On the study's bioinformatics: Within the assay, amplification of reference gene primers was used to estimate how many nucleated cells each sample contained. Sequence reads were collapsed and filtered to measure the absolute abundance of every unique TCRbeta CDR3 rearrangement. For each sample, productive Simpson clonality was calculated by taking the square root of Simpson's diversity index across productive rearrangements. TCRdb holds this immuneACCESS table with in-frame rearrangements only. Some clones are missing; in checked studies, unresolved V genes explain under half, and the rest has no known cause. V, J and clone size reflect that table, while D and trimming were determined from the DNA. The sample contains roughly 76,000 clones, roughly three quarters of them found a single time. The ten largest clones take up under 25% of the sample.

The CDR3 covers 15 residues, taking in both the cysteine and the phenylalanine. This entry keeps only the CDR3 DNA: 45 bases, framed from base 1. Reading the germline V gene gives CDR1 MDHEN and CDR2 SYDVKM. Cut back by 7 bases and 0 bases, the V and J ends lie 15 bases apart. The sequenced material came from peripheral blood. The sequence derives from a man in his 70s with acute or convalescent COVID-19. The V gene is TRBV28 and the J gene is TRBJ1-2, with the D gene not confidently named. The CDR3 region: CASTPMSRTNYGYTF. The DNA is TGTGCCAGCACCCCCATGTCCAGGACTAACTATGGCTACACCTTC.